This section outlines one TCR beta chain sequence together with its context. This specimen belongs to a study of tumor-infiltrating lymphocytes in oesophageal squamous cell carcinoma. TCRdb reprocessed the PCR reads with MiXCR, giving one entry per CDR3 protein. The sample yields about 22,000 distinct CDR3 sequences, roughly a third seen once. CDR1 MNHNS and CDR2 SASEGT come from the germline V gene. The CDR3 has 12 residues. Trimming took 6 bases from V and 8 from J, leaving 10 bases between them. The receptor was isolated from a female donor with esophageal squamous cell carcinoma. Sequenced: esophageal tumor tissue. The rearrangement links TRBV6-1 to TRBJ2-2, with D possibly being TRBD1 (5 bases). For the CDR3, the DNA is TGTGCCAGCAGAGTAGGGGCAGGGGAGCTGTTTTTT. As protein: CASRVGAGELFF.